This T cell receptor beta chain was identified during a study of cytomegalovirus exposure and HLA in healthy donors. Germline loops: CDR1 MRHNA, CDR2 SNTAGT. The ends were cut back, 2 bases at V and 0 bases at J, with 5 bases in the middle. The CDR3 has 15 residues. A multiplex PCR was run with 60 Vbeta primers and 13 Jbeta primers. Data came from immunoSEQ multiplex PCR; TCRdb stores just in-frame clones and leaves some out. The table has over 45,000 clones, about 80% seen once. Everyone who donated was a healthy bone marrow donor. What was sequenced was PBMCs. The clonotype originates from a man aged 25-45 years in good health and CMV-seronegative. This chain uses TRBV6-4 with TRBJ2-6; a possible D gene is TRBD2 (5 bases). This CDR3 is CASSDRDSGANVLTF. CDR3 bases: TGTGCCAGCAGTGACCGGGACTCTGGGGCCAACGTCCTGACTTTC.